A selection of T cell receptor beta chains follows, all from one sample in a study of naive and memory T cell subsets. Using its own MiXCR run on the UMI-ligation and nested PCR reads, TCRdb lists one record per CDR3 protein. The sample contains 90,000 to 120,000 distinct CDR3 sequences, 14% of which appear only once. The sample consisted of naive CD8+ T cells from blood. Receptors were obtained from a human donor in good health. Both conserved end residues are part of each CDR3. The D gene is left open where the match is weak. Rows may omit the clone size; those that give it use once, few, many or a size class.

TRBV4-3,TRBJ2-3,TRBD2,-,TGCGCCAGCAGCCAAGGACTAGCACTTGGCACAGATACGCAGTATTTT,CASSQGLALGTDTQYF
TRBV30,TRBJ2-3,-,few,TGTGCCTGGAGTGTGGGGGGATTGGGCACAGATACGCAGTATTTT,CAWSVGGLGTDTQYF
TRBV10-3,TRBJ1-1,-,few,TGTGCCATCAGTGGCCGCGGGAGGCTAGGAATGAACACTGAAGCTTTCTTT,CAISGRGRLGMNTEAFF
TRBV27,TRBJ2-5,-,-,TGTGCCAGCAGTTTATCGGGGCCCACGGAGACCCAGTACTTC,CASSLSGPTETQYF
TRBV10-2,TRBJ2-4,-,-,TGCGCCAGCAGTGAGTATACCAGAAACATTCAGTACTTC,CASSEYTRNIQYF
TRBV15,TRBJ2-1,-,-,TGTGCCACCAGCAGAGGGGCGAATAATGAGCAGTTCTTC,CATSRGANNEQFF
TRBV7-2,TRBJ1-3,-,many,TGTGCCAGCAGCCACGAGACAGCCCTGTACTCTGGAAACACCATATATTTT,CASSHETALYSGNTIYF
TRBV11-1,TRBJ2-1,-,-,TGTGCCAGCAGCTGGACTAATCCAGGGGTTCAACCCAGTGAGCAGTTCTTC,CASSWTNPGVQPSEQFF
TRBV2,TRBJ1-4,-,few,TGTGCCAGCAGTGAAGCGGGAATTAATGAAAAACTGTTTTTT,CASSEAGINEKLFF
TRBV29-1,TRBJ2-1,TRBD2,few,TGCAGCGTTGAAGGGGTTAGCGGGAGAGGTGAGCAGTTCTTC,CSVEGVSGRGEQFF
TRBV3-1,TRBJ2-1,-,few,TGTGCCAGCAGCCATACTCCTGAGAATGAGCAGTTCTTC,CASSHTPENEQFF
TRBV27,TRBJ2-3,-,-,TGTGCCAGCAGTCTCCGGGACGATCCTCGCGATACGCAGTATTTT,CASSLRDDPRDTQYF
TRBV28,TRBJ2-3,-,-,TGTGCCAGCACCCCCTTGTTGGGGCAGGCTGTCACAGATACGCAGTATTTT,CASTPLLGQAVTDTQYF
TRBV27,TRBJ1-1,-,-,TGTGCCAGCAGTCCGATCTTGAACACTGAAGCTTTCTTT,CASSPILNTEAFF
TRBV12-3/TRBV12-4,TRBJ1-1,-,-,TGTGCCAGCAGTCCCCCCGGGGGGAGTTTTCCGGGGACAATGAACACTGAAGCTTTCTTT,CASSPPGGSFPGTMNTEAFF
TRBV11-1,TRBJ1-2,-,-,TGTGCCAACAGCCCGACCGGGACAACTAACTATGGCTACACCTTC,CANSPTGTTNYGYTF
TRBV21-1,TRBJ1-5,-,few,TGTGCCAGTAGCACCGGGAGACAGGTTAGCAATCAGCCCCAGCATTTT,CASSTGRQVSNQPQHF
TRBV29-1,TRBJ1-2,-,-,TGCAGCGTTGAGGGCAGTCCTGATTATGGCTACACCTTC,CSVEGSPDYGYTF
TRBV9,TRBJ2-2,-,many,TGTGCCAGCAGCCCGCCGAACACCGGGGAGCTGTTTTTT,CASSPPNTGELFF
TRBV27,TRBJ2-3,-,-,TGTGCCAGCAGTTTACGAAGCAGGAGCACAGATACGCAGTATTTT,CASSLRSRSTDTQYF
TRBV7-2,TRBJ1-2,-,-,TGTGCCAGCAGCTTAGACATTGACTATGGCTACACCTTC,CASSLDIDYGYTF
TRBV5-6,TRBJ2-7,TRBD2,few,TGTGCCAGCAGCGCCACGAGTAGCGGGAATCCCCACGAGCAGTACTTC,CASSATSSGNPHEQYF
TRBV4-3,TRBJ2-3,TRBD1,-,TGCGCCAGCAGCTCGAACCGACAGGGGAGCACAGATACGCAGTATTTT,CASSSNRQGSTDTQYF
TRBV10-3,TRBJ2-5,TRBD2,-,TGTGCCATCAGTGAGAGAGCGGGGAATCGCGAGACCCAGTACTTC,CAISERAGNRETQYF
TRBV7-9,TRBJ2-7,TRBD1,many,TGTGCCAGCAGCTTCCCACAGGGGGCTTTGTACGAGCAGTACTTC,CASSFPQGALYEQYF
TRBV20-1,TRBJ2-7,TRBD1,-,TGCAGTGCTATAGCCCCGGACAGGGGACCCTACGAGCAGTACTTC,CSAIAPDRGPYEQYF
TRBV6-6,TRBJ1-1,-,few,TGTGCCAGCAGTTACTCTCCGGACGGTAACACTGAAGCTTTCTTT,CASSYSPDGNTEAFF
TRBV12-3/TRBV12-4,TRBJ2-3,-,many,TGTGCCAGCAGTTTGGGCGGGAAACCTAGCACAGATACGCAGTATTTT,CASSLGGKPSTDTQYF
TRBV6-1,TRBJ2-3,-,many,TGTGCCAGCAGTGAGGAGACAGGAGATACGCAGTATTTT,CASSEETGDTQYF
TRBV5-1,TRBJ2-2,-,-,TGCGCCAGCAGCTTTAGACAGGATTCCACCGGGGAGCTGTTTTTT,CASSFRQDSTGELFF
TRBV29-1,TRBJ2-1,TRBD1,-,TGCAGCGATTTGACAGGGGGTGACGACAATGAGCAGTTCTTC,CSDLTGGDDNEQFF
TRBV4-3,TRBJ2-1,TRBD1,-,TGCGCCAGCAGCCAAGAAAACAGGGGCTCGGAAAAGGAGAATGAGCAGTTCTTC,CASSQENRGSEKENEQFF
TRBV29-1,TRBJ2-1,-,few,TGCAGCGTTGAGGGTACGGTTTTGAATGAGCAGTTCTTC,CSVEGTVLNEQFF
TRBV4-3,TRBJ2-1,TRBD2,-,TGCGCCAGCAGCCAAGTTGGACTAGCGGGAAAGACCTTC,CASSQVGLAGKTF
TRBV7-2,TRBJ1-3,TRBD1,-,TGTGCCAGCAGCGCCACAGGGGTTTCTGGAAACACCATATATTTT,CASSATGVSGNTIYF
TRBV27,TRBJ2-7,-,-,TGTGCCAGCAGTTTTGGCAGGGCCCACGAGCAGTACTTC,CASSFGRAHEQYF
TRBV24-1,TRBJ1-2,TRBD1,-,TGTGCCACCAGTGAGGGGACAGGAGATGGCTACACCTTC,CATSEGTGDGYTF
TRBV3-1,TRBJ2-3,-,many,TGTGCCAGCAGCCCGTTCTCCTCTTACACAGATACGCAGTATTTT,CASSPFSSYTDTQYF
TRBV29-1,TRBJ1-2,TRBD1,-,TGCAGCGTCTCCGCCGGGACAGGGGGCGGTGGCTACACCTTC,CSVSAGTGGGGYTF
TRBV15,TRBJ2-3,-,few,TGTGCCACTGGGGATTCAGATACGCAGTATTTT,CATGDSDTQYF
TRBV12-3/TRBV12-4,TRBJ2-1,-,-,TGTGCCAGCAGCCCGAGGAATGAGCAGTTCTTC,CASSPRNEQFF
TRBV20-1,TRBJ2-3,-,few,TGCAGTGCTATTGCTCCGCTAGTTAGCACAGATACGCAGTATTTT,CSAIAPLVSTDTQYF
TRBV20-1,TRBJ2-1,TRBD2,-,TGCAGTGCTAGAACAGGACTAGGTGGTAATGAGCAGTTCTTC,CSARTGLGGNEQFF
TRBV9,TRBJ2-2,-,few,TGTGCCAGCAGCGCCCACCTGACAACGAACACCGGGGAGCTGTTTTTT,CASSAHLTTNTGELFF
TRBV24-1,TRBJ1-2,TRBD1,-,TGTGCCACCAGTGATGGCGGACAGGGGTACTATGGCTACACCTTC,CATSDGGQGYYGYTF
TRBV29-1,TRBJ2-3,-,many,TGCAGCGTTCACCCCAGGGGCACAGATACGCAGTATTTT,CSVHPRGTDTQYF
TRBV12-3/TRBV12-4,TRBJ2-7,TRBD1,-,TGTGCCAGCAGTTCCACCCGCCCGGACAGGGGGATCTTCTACGAGCAGTACTTC,CASSSTRPDRGIFYEQYF
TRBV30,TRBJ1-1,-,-,TGTGCCTGGAGTGGTGGAGGGAGTACTGAAGCTTTCTTT,CAWSGGGSTEAFF
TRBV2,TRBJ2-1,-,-,TGTGCCAGACGTCAAGGGGGTGGTAGCAATGAGCAGTTCTTC,CARRQGGGSNEQFF
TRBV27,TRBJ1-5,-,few,TGTGCCAGCAGTTTATGGAACAATCAGCCCCAGCATTTT,CASSLWNNQPQHF
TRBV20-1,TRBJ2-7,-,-,TGCAGTGCTAGTTTTAGCTCCTACGAGCAGTACTTC,CSASFSSYEQYF
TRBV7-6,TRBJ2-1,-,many,TGTGCCAGCAGCCCGGACTGGGGGCCCTCCTACAATGAGCAGTTCTTC,CASSPDWGPSYNEQFF
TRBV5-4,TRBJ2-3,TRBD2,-,TGTGCCAGCAGCTTGCGACTAGCGGGAGCCGGAGATACGCAGTATTTT,CASSLRLAGAGDTQYF
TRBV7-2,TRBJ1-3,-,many,TGTGCCAGCAGCTTACACCTGGAAAACACCATATATTTT,CASSLHLENTIYF
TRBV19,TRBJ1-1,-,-,TGTGCCAGTAGTATTTCAGGGGTGAACACTGAAGCTTTCTTT,CASSISGVNTEAFF
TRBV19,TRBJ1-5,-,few,TGTGCCAGTAGCCTTGGGGGACCGAGCAATCAGCCCCAGCATTTT,CASSLGGPSNQPQHF
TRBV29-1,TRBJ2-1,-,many,TGCAGCGTTGCGGTCGGCGCTGAGCAGTTCTTC,CSVAVGAEQFF
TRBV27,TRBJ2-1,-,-,TGTGCCAGCAGTTTCCTACTAGCTGTCTCATACAATGAGCAGTTCTTC,CASSFLLAVSYNEQFF
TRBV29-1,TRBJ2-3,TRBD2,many,TGCAGCGTAGAGCGGGAGTTAGATACGCAGTATTTT,CSVERELDTQYF
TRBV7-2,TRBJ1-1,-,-,TGTGCCAGCAGCTTAGAGCTGGGGGCAGGTACTGAAGCTTTCTTT,CASSLELGAGTEAFF